A single sample gave rise to the 27 T cell receptor beta chains below, sequenced in a study of T cells expressing NK-cell markers. Each CDR3 protein gets one entry in TCRdb, which reprocessed the 5' RACE reads and gives no DNA. This table lists 200,000 to 300,000 distinct CDR3 sequences. What was sequenced was blood T cells: a sorted CD56 or NKG2C T cell subset, CD4+ or CD8+ T cells, or bulk PBMC T cells (not recorded which). These receptors were collected from a man aged 18 to 30 in good health.

The V call is TRBV5-1, the J call TRBJ2-3; TCRdb gives TRBD1 as the D gene, but with no DNA this cannot be confirmed. Germline V CDR1 and CDR2: SGHRS, YFSETQ. This CDR3 spans 15 amino acids. The CDR3 sequence is CASRRGTGVTDTQYF.

The chain combines TRBV12-3 or TRBV12-4 with TRBJ2-4. The CDR3 spans 13 residues. The CDR3 spells CASSFDSKNIQYF.

The chain uses TRBV19 and TRBJ1-3. CDR1 and CDR2 from the germline V gene are LNHDA and SQIVND (reference sequence). The CDR3 has 16 amino acids. The CDR3 region is CASSGISNPSGNTIYF. Looking up the rest from reference TRBV19 and TRBJ1-3 gives the full variable domain: DGGITQSPKYLFRKEGQNVTLSCEQNLNHDAMYWYRQDPGQGLRLIYYSQIVNDFQKGDIAEGYSVSREKKESFPLTVTSAQKNPTAFYLCASSGISNPSGNTIYFGEGSWLTVV.

The CDR3 loop is CAISESGLDAETQYF. This rearrangement joins TRBV10-3 to TRBJ2-5; lacking DNA, the TRBD2 call made by TCRdb goes unchecked. Germline CDR1 reads ENHRY; CDR2 reads SYGVKD. The length of the CDR3 is 15 residues.

The chain has TRBV29-1 and TRBJ2-3; TCRdb calls TRBD2, which cannot be checked without DNA. Germline CDR1 is SQVTM and CDR2 is ANQGSEA. The CDR3 loop spans 13 amino acids. The CDR3 loop is CSNTWDSTDTQYF.

The rearrangement links TRBV3-1 to TRBJ2-4; TCRdb reports TRBD2, a call that lacks DNA to check it against. This CDR3 has 15 residues. Germline loops: CDR1 LGHDT, CDR2 YNNKEL (reference sequence). The CDR3 region is CASSAGGSAKNIQYF.

The chain combines TRBV7-9 with TRBJ2-5; checking the TCRdb D call of TRBD2 is not possible without DNA. The CDR3 spans 15 residues. CDR1 and CDR2 from the germline V gene are SEHNR and FQNEAQ (reference sequence). The CDR3 sequence: CASSFPGTFQETQYF.

The chain has TRBV12-3 or TRBV12-4 and TRBJ2-1; as DNA is missing, the TRBD1 call by TCRdb cannot be tested. The CDR3 has 19 amino acids. This CDR3 reads CASRGQGRVHGLTYNEQFF.

This chain joins TRBV15 and TRBJ2-7. Germline-derived CDR1 and CDR2 are LNHNV and YYDKDF (reference sequence). The CDR3 consists of 15 residues. CDR3: CATSRAGRDSYEQYF.

V usage is TRBV20-1 and J usage is TRBJ2-3; TCRdb names TRBD1, which stays unverified in the absence of DNA. CDR1 is DFQATT, CDR2 SNEGSKA, per germline (reference sequence). This CDR3 is built from 15 residues. CDR3 residues: CSARGGASYIDTQYF.

V and J are TRBV3-1 and TRBJ2-5; TCRdb lists TRBD1, though no DNA is available to test this call. The CDR3 loop spans 15 amino acids. Germline assignment: CDR1 LGHDT and CDR2 YNNKEL (reference sequence). CDR3 in amino acids: CASRLGGPIQETQYF.

The rearrangement links TRBV12-3 or TRBV12-4 to TRBJ2-5; TCRdb reports TRBD2, a call that lacks DNA to check it against. The CDR3 length is 15 residues. The CDR3 here is CASSFESGRGETQYF.

V usage is TRBV12-3 or TRBV12-4 and J usage is TRBJ2-5; TCRdb lists TRBD1, though no DNA is available to test this call. This CDR3 has 16 amino acids. CDR3 sequence: CASSLVTGSVVETQYF.

This chain links TRBV3-1 with TRBJ2-2; the TCRdb D gene call, TRBD1, has no DNA to confirm it. CDR1 is LGHDT and CDR2 is YNNKEL in the germline V gene (reference sequence). CDR3 size: 17 residues. The CDR3 sequence is CASFNERGRANTGELFF.

The CDR3 loop reads CASSLSLLLYNEQFF. This chain connects TRBV11-2 to TRBJ2-1. The CDR3 sequence is 15 residues long. CDR1 and CDR2 (germline): SGHAT, FQNNGV.

The chain carries TRBV6-4 and TRBJ2-3; absent DNA, TCRdb's TRBD1 call cannot be checked. Germline V gives CDR1 MRHNA, CDR2 SNTAGT. This CDR3 has 15 residues. The CDR3 reads CASSDGGGVLDTQYF.

The J gene is TRBJ1-2, the V gene TRBV15; checking the TCRdb D call of TRBD1 is not possible without DNA. Germline V gene sequence: CDR1 LNHNV, CDR2 YYDKDF (reference sequence). The CDR3 has 16 amino acids. The CDR3 spells CATSRDGGRLAYGYTF.

The J gene is TRBJ2-7, the V gene TRBV11-2; TCRdb calls TRBD2, which cannot be checked without DNA. The CDR3 runs to 15 residues. Germline V gene lookup returns CDR1 SGHAT and CDR2 FQNNGV. The chain's CDR3 is CASSSLAGAPREQYF.

V and J are TRBV11-2 and TRBJ1-3; TCRdb's assignment of TRBD1 cannot be checked, as there is no DNA. This CDR3 has 18 residues. Germline V gene lookup returns CDR1 SGHAT and CDR2 FQNNGV. This CDR3 is CASSLDRGAVASGNTIYF.

This rearrangement joins TRBV15 to TRBJ2-5; absent DNA, TCRdb's TRBD2 call cannot be checked. CDR3 length equals 15 residues. The germline V gene encodes CDR1 LNHNV and CDR2 YYDKDF (reference sequence). This chain's CDR3 is CATSPVGEPQETQYF.

This rearrangement joins TRBV12-3 or TRBV12-4 to TRBJ2-7; TCRdb reports TRBD1, a call that lacks DNA to check it against. The CDR3 is 15 residues long. CDR3 sequence: CASSLRTGGPYEQYF.

The gene calls are TRBV10-3 and TRBJ1-2; the D call of TRBD1 rests on TCRdb alone, since no DNA is present to check it. Germline CDR1 and CDR2: ENHRY and SYGVKD. The CDR3 is made up of 14 amino acids. CDR3 loop: CAISPTGASYGYTF.

The rearrangement joins TRBV6-5 to TRBJ2-5. CDR1 and CDR2 from the germline V gene are MNHEY and SVGAGI. The CDR3 is made up of 14 amino acids. The CDR3 spells CASSYSGSQRTQYF.

The chain links TRBV5-1 to TRBJ1-4; there is no DNA to check the TCRdb D call of TRBD1. Germline loops: CDR1 SGHRS, CDR2 YFSETQ. There are 16 residues in the CDR3. CDR3 loop: CASSPLGGRYSEKLFF.

V usage is TRBV12-3 or TRBV12-4 and J usage is TRBJ2-5; absent DNA, TCRdb's TRBD1 call cannot be checked. The CDR3 runs 14 residues. The CDR3 here is CASSVRTGKETQYF.

The chain couples TRBV12-3 or TRBV12-4 to TRBJ2-1. The length of the CDR3 is 12 residues. This CDR3 reads CASSFWGGEQFF.

The chain joins TRBV5-5 to TRBJ2-1. This CDR3 region has 14 residues. The germline V gene encodes CDR1 SGHKS and CDR2 YYEKEE (reference sequence). The CDR3 loop is CASSLWGPYNEQFF.